The clone carrying this TCR beta chain was observed a handful of times. Its matching antigen is unknown. The sample is drawn from a study of blood T cells in healthy people across ages. About the research overall: Template switching captured about one barcoded beta molecule per two T cells.

Study-level points and caveats: Observed TCR beta diversity per million T cells went down as age went up. This fall followed a roughly linear course with age. Whereas aged donors had fewer naive CD4+ cells, long-lived donors had more of them and higher diversity. Observed TCR beta diversity showed a strong correlation with the percentage of naive T cells as measured by flow cytometry.

The second PCR ran roughly 6 to 11 cycles with a sample-barcoded 5' primer and J-beta primers. TCRdb reprocessed the 5' RACE reads with MiXCR, giving one entry per CDR3 protein. Of 550,000 to 750,000 distinct CDR3 sequences listed, approximately 21% are singletons. The CDR3 extends over 14 amino acids. Trimming left V 6 bases short and J 8 bases short, with 17 bases between. Germline CDR1 SEHNR, CDR2 FQNEAQ (reference sequence). The chain joins TRBV7-9 to TRBJ2-1, with D tentatively TRBD2 (6 bases). The receptor comes from a man in his 70s in good health. The sequencing input was blood. CDR3 region: CASSPVRGRDEQFF. In DNA form, the CDR3 reads TGTGCCAGCAGTCCAGTGCGGGGTAGGGATGAGCAGTTCTTC.